The entry that follows covers one T cell receptor (beta chain) sequence. TCRdb keeps only in-frame clones here, not all; method: immunoSEQ multiplex PCR. The sample carries about 270,000 clones, roughly nine tenths recorded once. This specimen belongs to a study of blood T cell repertoires in COVID-19. Study information: Samples taken during acute and convalescent COVID-19 were collected in the United States, Italy and Spain. PBMCs, B-cell-depleted T cells, or T cells were the source of the cDNA or gDNA that made up the material.

With 10 bases removed from V and 5 bases from J, the gap between germline ends came to 21 bases. The CDR3 has 15 residues. CDR1 is ENHRY, CDR2 SYGVKD, per germline. The sample consisted of peripheral blood. The chain employs TRBV10-3 and TRBJ2-1; maybe TRBD2 (5 bases). The TCR comes from a man aged 35 to 55 with active or convalescent COVID-19. CDR3 sequence (DNA): TGTGCCACCGCGATGTTAAAGGGAGAGAACAATGAGCAGTTCTTC. Residues: CATAMLKGENNEQFF.